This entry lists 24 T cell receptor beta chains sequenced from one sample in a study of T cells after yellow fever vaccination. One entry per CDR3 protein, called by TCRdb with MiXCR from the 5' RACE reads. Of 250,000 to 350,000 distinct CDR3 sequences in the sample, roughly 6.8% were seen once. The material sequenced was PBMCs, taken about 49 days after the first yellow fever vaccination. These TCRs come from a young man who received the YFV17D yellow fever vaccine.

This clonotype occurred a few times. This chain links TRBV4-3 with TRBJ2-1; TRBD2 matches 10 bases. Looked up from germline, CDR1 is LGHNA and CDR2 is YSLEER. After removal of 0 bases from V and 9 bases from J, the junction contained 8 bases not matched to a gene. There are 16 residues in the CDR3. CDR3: CASSQDQLAGVFEQFF. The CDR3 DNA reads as TGCGCCAGCAGCCAAGATCAGCTAGCGGGGGTTTTTGAGCAGTTCTTC.

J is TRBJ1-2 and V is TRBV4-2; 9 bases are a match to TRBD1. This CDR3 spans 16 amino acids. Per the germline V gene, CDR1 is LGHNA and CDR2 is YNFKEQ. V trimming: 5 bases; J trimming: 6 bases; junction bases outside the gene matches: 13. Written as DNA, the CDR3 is TGTGCCAGCAGCGGCGCGGGACAGGGAGTTCCTGATGGCTACACCTTC. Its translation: CASSGAGQGVPDGYTF.

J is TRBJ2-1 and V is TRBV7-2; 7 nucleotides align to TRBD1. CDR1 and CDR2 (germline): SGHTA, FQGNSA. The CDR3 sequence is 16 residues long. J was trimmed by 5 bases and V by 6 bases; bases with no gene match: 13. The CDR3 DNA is TGTGCCAGCAGTCTACCCGGACAGGCCATTCACAATGAGCAGTTCTTC. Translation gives CASSLPGQAIHNEQFF.

The DNA of the CDR3 is TGCGCCAGCAGCCAGGGGGTGACAGGGGGCTCTGGAAACACCATATATTTT. The encoded protein is CASSQGVTGGSGNTIYF. V is TRBV4-3 and J is TRBJ1-3, with 9 bases aligning to TRBD1. The CDR3 totals 17 residues. Germline V CDR1 and CDR2: LGHNA, YSLEER. Losses at the gene ends were 3 bases for V and 0 bases for J; bases not matched to a gene: 6.

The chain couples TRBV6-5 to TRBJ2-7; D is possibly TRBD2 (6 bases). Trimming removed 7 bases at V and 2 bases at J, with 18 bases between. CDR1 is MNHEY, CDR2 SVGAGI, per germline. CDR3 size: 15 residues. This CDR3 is CASTKSGTPPYEQYV. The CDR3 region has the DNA TGTGCCAGCACAAAATCCGGGACTCCCCCCTACGAGCAGTACGTC.

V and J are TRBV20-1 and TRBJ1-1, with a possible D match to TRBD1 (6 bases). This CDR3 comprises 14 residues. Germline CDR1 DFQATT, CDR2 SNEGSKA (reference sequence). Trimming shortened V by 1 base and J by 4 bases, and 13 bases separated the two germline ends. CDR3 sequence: CSARVRGAGTEAFF. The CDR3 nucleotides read TGCAGTGCTAGAGTCCGGGGGGCTGGCACTGAAGCTTTCTTT.

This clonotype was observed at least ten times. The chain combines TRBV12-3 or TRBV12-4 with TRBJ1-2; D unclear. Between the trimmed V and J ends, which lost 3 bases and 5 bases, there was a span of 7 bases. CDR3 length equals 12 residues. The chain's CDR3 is CASSLTGYGYTF. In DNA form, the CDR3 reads TGTGCCAGCAGTTTGACGGGGTATGGCTACACCTTC.

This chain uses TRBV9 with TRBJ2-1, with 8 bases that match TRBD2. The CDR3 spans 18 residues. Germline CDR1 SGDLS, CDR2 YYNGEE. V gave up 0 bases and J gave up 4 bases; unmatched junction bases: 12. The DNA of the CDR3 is TGTGCCAGCAGCGTAGACGCGGAGTTGACTAGCGCATACAATGAGCAGTTCTTC. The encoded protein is CASSVDAELTSAYNEQFF. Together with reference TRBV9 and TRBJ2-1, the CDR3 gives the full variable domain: DSGVTQTPKHLITATGQRVTLRCSPRSGDLSVYWYQQSLDQGLQFLIQYYNGEERAKGNILERFSAQQFPDLHSELNLSSLELGDSALYFCASSVDAELTSAYNEQFFGPGTRLTVL.

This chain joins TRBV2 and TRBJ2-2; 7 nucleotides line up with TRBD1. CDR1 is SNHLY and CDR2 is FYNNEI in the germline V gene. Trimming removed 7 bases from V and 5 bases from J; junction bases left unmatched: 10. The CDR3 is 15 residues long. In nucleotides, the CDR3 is TGTGCCAGCAAGGTGCGGACAGGTCTAACCGGGGAGCTGTTTTTT. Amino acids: CASKVRTGLTGELFF.

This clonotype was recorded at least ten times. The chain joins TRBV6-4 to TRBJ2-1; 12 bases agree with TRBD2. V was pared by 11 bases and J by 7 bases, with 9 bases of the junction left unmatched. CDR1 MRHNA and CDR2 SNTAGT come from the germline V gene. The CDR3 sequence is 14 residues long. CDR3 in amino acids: CASRLAGALNEQFF. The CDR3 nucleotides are TGTGCCTCTAGACTAGCGGGGGCCCTAAATGAGCAGTTCTTC.

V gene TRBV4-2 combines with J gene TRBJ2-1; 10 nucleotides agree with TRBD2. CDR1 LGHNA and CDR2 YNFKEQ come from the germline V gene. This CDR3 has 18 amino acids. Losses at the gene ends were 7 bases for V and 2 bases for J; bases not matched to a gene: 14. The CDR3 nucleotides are TGTGCCAGCAACTTCGGGCTAGCGGGGGTGGTGGCCTACAATGAGCAGTTCTTC. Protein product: CASNFGLAGVVAYNEQFF.

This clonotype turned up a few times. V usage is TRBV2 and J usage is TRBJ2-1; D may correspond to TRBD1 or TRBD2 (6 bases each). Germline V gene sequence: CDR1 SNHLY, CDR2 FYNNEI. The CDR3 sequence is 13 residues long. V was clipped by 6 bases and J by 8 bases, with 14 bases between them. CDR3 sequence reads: CASRGGSFHEQFF. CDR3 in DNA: TGTGCCAGCAGGGGGGGCTCTTTCCATGAGCAGTTCTTC.

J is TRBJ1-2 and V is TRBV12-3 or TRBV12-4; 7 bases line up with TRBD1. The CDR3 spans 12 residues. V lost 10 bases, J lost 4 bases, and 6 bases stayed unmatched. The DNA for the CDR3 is TGTGCCACCTCGGGACAGTTCTATGGCTACACCTTC. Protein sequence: CATSGQFYGYTF.

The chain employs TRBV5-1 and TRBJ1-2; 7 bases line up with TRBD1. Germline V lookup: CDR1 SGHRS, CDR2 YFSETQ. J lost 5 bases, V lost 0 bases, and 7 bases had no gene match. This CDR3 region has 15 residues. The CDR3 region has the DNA TGCGCCAGCAGCTTGGGGGACAGCAATAGTTATGGCTACACCTTC. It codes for CASSLGDSNSYGYTF.

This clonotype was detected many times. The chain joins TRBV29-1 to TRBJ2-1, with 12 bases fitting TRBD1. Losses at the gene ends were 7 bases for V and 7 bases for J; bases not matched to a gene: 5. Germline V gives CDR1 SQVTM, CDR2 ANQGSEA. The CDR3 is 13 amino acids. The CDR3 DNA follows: TGCAGCGGGGGGACAGGGGGCCTGAATGAGCAGTTCTTC. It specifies CSGGTGGLNEQFF.

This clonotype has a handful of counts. The CDR3 DNA reads as TGTGCCAGCAGCACCGACGGCGGGGGGGCAGAAAATGAGCAGTTCTTC. Amino acids: CASSTDGGGAENEQFF. The chain couples TRBV9 to TRBJ2-1; 9 bases align to TRBD2. After removal of 4 bases from V and 7 bases from J, the junction contained 12 bases not matched to a gene. The CDR3 consists of 16 residues. Looked up from germline, CDR1 is SGDLS and CDR2 is YYNGEE.

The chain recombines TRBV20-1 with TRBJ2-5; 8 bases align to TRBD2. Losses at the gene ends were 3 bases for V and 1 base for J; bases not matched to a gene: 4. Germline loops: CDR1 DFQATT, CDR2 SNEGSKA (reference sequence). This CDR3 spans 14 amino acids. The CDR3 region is CSARDSGAQETQYF. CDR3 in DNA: TGCAGTGCTAGGGATAGCGGGGCCCAAGAGACCCAGTACTTC.

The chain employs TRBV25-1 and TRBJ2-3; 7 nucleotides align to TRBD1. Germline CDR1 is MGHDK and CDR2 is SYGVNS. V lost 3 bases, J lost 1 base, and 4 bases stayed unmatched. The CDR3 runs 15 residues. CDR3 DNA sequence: TGTGCCAGCAGTGAGCACAGGGGAGGCACAGATACGCAGTATTTT. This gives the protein CASSEHRGGTDTQYF.

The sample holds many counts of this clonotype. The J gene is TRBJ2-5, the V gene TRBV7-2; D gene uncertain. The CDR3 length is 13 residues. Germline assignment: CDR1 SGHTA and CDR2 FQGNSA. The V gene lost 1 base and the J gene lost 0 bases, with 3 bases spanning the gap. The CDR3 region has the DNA TGTGCCAGCAGCTTAGTGTACCAAGAGACCCAGTACTTC. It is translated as CASSLVYQETQYF.

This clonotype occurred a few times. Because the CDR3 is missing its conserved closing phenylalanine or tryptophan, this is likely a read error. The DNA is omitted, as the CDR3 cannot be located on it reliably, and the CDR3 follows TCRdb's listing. The CDR3 loop is CASSFEDRAGPY. The chain uses TRBV2 and TRBJ2-7; TRBD1 is the table's D call, not checked against the DNA. Germline V CDR1 and CDR2: SNHLY, FYNNEI. The CDR3 region is 12 residues in length, termini included.

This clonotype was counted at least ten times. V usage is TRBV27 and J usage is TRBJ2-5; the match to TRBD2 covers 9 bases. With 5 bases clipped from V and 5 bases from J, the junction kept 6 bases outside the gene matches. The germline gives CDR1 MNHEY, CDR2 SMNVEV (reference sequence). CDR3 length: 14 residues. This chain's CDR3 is CASSPRLAGETQYF. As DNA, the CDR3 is TGTGCCAGCAGTCCCCGGCTAGCGGGGGAGACCCAGTACTTC.

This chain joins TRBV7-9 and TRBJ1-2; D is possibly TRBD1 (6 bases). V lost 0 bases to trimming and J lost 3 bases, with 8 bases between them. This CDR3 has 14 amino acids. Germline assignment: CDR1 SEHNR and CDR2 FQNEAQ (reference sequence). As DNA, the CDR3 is TGTGCCAGCAGCTTAGCGGCAGGGGACTATGGCTACACCTTC. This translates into CASSLAAGDYGYTF.

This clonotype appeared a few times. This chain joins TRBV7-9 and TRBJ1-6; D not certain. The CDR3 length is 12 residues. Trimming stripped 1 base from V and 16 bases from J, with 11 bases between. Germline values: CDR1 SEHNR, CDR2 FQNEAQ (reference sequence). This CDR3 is CASSLEDGVLHF. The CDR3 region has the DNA TGTGCCAGCAGCTTAGAGGATGGCGTACTCCACTTT.

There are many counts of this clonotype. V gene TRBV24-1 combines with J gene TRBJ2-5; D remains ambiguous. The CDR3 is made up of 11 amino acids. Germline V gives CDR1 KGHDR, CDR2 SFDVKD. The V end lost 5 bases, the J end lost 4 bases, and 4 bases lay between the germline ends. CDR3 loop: CATSAGETQYF. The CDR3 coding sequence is TGTGCCACCAGTGCAGGAGAGACCCAGTACTTC.